These 13 T cell receptor beta chains were all obtained from the same sample, sequenced in a study of PD-L1 blockade in urothelial cancer. The repertoire was sequenced with immunoSEQ multiplex PCR; TCRdb's copy has only in-frame clones and lacks some. The sample has around 68,000 clones, 75% to 90% seen once; the top ten hold 1.5% to 2%. Specified time point: pretreatment peripheral blood. Source: PBMCs, taken around atezolizumab (anti-PD-L1) treatment. The receptor set was obtained from a man in his 70s with urothelial cancer.

The V call is TRBV5-8, the J call TRBJ2-7, with D possibly matching TRBD1 (6 bases). Deletions cut 0 bases from V and 5 bases from J, with 12 bases between. Germline-derived CDR1 and CDR2 are SGHTS and YDEGEE. The CDR3 covers 14 residues. The CDR3 reads CASSLVARGNEQYF. In DNA form, the CDR3 reads TGTGCCAGCAGCTTGGTGGCCAGGGGTAACGAGCAGTACTTC. Variable domain in full (rest from reference TRBV5-8 and TRBJ2-7): EAGVTQSPTHLIKTRGQQATLRCSPISGHTSVYWYQQALGLGLQFLLWYDEGEERNRGNFPPRFSGRQFPNYSSELNVNALELEDSALYLCASSLVARGNEQYFGPGTRLTVT.

The chain employs TRBV6-1 and TRBJ1-5; maybe TRBD1 (6 bases). The CDR3 sequence is 14 residues long. CDR1 MNHNS and CDR2 SASEGT come from the germline V gene. V was shortened by 7 bases and J by 6 bases, with 16 bases between the two germline ends. CDR3 coding DNA: TGTGCCAGCAATGGGGGGGCAAGGAGTCAGCCCCAGCATTTT. Residues: CASNGGARSQPQHF.

J is TRBJ2-3 and V is TRBV29-1, with 7 bases lining up with TRBD2. V dropped 2 bases and J dropped 5; count of bases not matched to a gene: 7. The V gene's germline CDR1 is SQVTM and CDR2 ANQGSEA. The CDR3 has 14 amino acids. Here the CDR3 reads CSVEHSGKGDTQYF. The CDR3 nucleotides are TGCAGCGTTGAACACAGCGGGAAAGGAGATACGCAGTATTTT.

The CDR3 sequence: CASSFEGSLYEQYF. The CDR3 bases are TGCGCCAGCAGCTTCGAGGGATCCCTCTACGAGCAGTACTTC. This rearrangement joins TRBV5-1 to TRBJ2-7, with D maybe TRBD2 (5 bases). CDR3 length equals 14 residues. From germline, CDR1 is SGHRS and CDR2 YFSETQ. Trimming removed 2 bases from V and 3 bases from J, with 12 bases in between.

V is TRBV28 and J is TRBJ1-2, with D maybe TRBD1 (6 bases). The CDR3 covers 13 residues. Germline lookup yields CDR1 MDHEN and CDR2 SYDVKM. V was cut by 5 bases and J by 8 bases, with 15 bases left in between. CDR3 DNA: TGTGCCAGCAGTGCCGGACAGACAGCCGGCTACACCTTC. Translation: CASSAGQTAGYTF.

This chain links TRBV27 with TRBJ2-2, with no clear D. The V end was cut by 6 bases, the J end by 4 bases, with 9 bases between. Germline V lookup: CDR1 MNHEY, CDR2 SMNVEV (reference sequence). CDR3 length: 13 amino acids. CDR3 coding DNA: TGTGCCAGCAGCCAACTGAGCACCGGGGAGCTGTTTTTT. Translated, it gives CASSQLSTGELFF.

The chain is built from TRBV28 and TRBJ1-2; the match to TRBD1 covers 8 bases. V dropped 1 base and J dropped 7; count of bases not matched to a gene: 5. CDR1 MDHEN and CDR2 SYDVKM come from the germline V gene. This CDR3 is built from 14 residues. In nucleotides, the CDR3 is TGTGCCAGCAGTTTATCAGGGGGCAAGAGTGGCTACACCTTC. Protein product: CASSLSGGKSGYTF.

This chain connects TRBV9 to TRBJ2-3; 11 bases are shared with TRBD2. The CDR3 has 17 residues. V trimming: 4 bases; J trimming: 5 bases; junction bases outside the gene matches: 12. Germline V gene sequence: CDR1 SGDLS, CDR2 YYNGEE. The CDR3, as DNA: TGTGCCAGCAGCCTAACTAGCGGGAGCCCCCTCCTAGATACGCAGTATTTT. Translation gives CASSLTSGSPLLDTQYF. Full variable domain (outside the CDR3, taken from reference TRBV9 and TRBJ2-3): DSGVTQTPKHLITATGQRVTLRCSPRSGDLSVYWYQQSLDQGLQFLIQYYNGEERAKGNILERFSAQQFPDLHSELNLSSLELGDSALYFCASSLTSGSPLLDTQYFGPGTRLTVL.

The V call is TRBV5-1, the J call TRBJ2-3; 11 nucleotides match TRBD2. V dropped 3 bases and J dropped 3; count of bases not matched to a gene: 12. The CDR3 totals 18 residues. CDR1 is SGHRS, CDR2 YFSETQ, per germline. CDR3 sequence (DNA): TGCGCCAGCAGCTCCATGGGTCTAGCGGGAGGAGCTACAGATACGCAGTATTTT. It yields the protein CASSSMGLAGGATDTQYF.

V is TRBV30 and J is TRBJ2-7, with 10 positions matching TRBD2. The CDR3 loop spans 13 amino acids. The germline CDR1 and CDR2 sequences are GTSNPN and SVGIG (reference sequence). The J segment lost 6 bases and the V segment lost 2 bases, leaving 4 bases of the junction unmatched. The CDR3 is CAWSSGRVSEQYF. The DNA for the CDR3 is TGTGCCTGGAGTAGCGGGAGGGTGTCCGAGCAGTACTTC.

The CDR3 region is CASSIGQALTGELFF. The CDR3 bases are TGTGCCAGTAGTATTGGCCAGGCGCTAACCGGGGAGCTGTTTTTT. The V call is TRBV19, the J call TRBJ2-2; D unresolved. Germline CDR1 and CDR2: LNHDA and SQIVND (reference sequence). The CDR3 contains 15 residues. V lost 3 bases, J lost 5 bases, and 13 bases lay in between.

The chain combines TRBV11-2 with TRBJ1-1; 7 nucleotides agree with TRBD1. This CDR3 is 16 amino acids long. With 3 bases clipped from V and 0 bases from J, the junction kept 7 bases outside the gene matches. The germline gives CDR1 SGHAT, CDR2 FQNNGV. This CDR3 reads CASSLDRTGLNTEAFF. The CDR3 DNA reads TGTGCCAGCAGCTTGGATCGGACAGGACTGAACACTGAAGCTTTCTTT.

Note on this clone: Other DNA sequences in this specimen translate into the identical CDR3. This chain connects TRBV5-1 to TRBJ2-1; TRBD2 matches at 8 bases. The CDR3 covers 15 residues. Germline V gene data show CDR1 as SGHRS and CDR2 as YFSETQ. V lost 1 base, J lost 3 bases, and 3 bases stayed unmatched. The CDR3: CASSLSGGSYNEQFF. DNA of the CDR3: TGCGCCAGCAGCTTGAGCGGGGGAAGCTACAATGAGCAGTTCTTC.